Detailed here is one T cell receptor (beta chain). Which antigen it targets is not known. The input lacks base qualities; no much larger clone sits a single base away. This sample is part of a study of blood T cell repertoires in COVID-19 (dated by TCRdb to about 2020). At the level of the whole study: Collaborator samples came from the United States, Italy and Spain and covered acute and convalescent phases of COVID-19. The material from the prospective study consisted of cDNA or gDNA derived from T cells, B-cell-depleted T cells, or PBMCs. The dataset comprised deeply sampled blood TCRbeta repertoires from subjects exposed to, actively infected with, or recovered from COVID-19. The repertoires were released in a freely available public database intended as a resource for research on the immune response to SARS-CoV-2. Samples came from the ongoing ImmuneRACE study (first 160 participants) plus 1,254 subjects from 6 global collaborators. Sample metadata almost always included a de-identified subject ID, COVID-19 status, age in years and sex. HLA class I and class II types, where available, came from metadata supplied by the sample provider rather than from assay-based typing.

Collaborating institutions collected whole blood in K2EDTA tubes following their own protocols. For TCRbeta analysis, collaborators shipped samples in one of three forms: frozen whole blood, isolated PBMCs, or DNA extracted from either of those sample types. General findings and caveats noted by the study authors: How much clinical and demographic metadata was included differed by source and by participant, and the metadata was provided uncurated.

TCRbeta CDR3 regions were amplified from genomic DNA using the immunoSEQ Assay, a bias-controlled multiplex PCR. Concerning the study's data processing: Nucleated cell counts per sample were estimated from amplification of reference gene primers within the assay. Sequence reads were collapsed and filtered to measure the absolute abundance of every unique TCRbeta CDR3 rearrangement. For each sample, productive Simpson clonality was calculated as the square root of Simpson's diversity index over productive rearrangements. TCRdb retrieved this table from immuneACCESS and kept in-frame rearrangements only. Not all clones are present; in checked studies, unresolved V genes account for under half, and no reason is known for the remainder. That table furnishes V, J and clone size, whereas the DNA furnished D and trimming. The sample profile shows 55,000 to 70,000 clones; more than 75% of them were found once. The ten largest clonotypes hold roughly 7% of the sample.

The receptor's source is a man between 60 and 75 years old with acute or convalescent COVID-19. Sample: peripheral blood.

The nucleotide sequence is given as TGTGCCAGCAGCATCGACCGACAACAGGAGTACTTC. Translated, it gives CASSIDRQQEYF. The chain links TRBV5-4 with TRBJ2-7, and perhaps TRBD1 as D gene, on 5 matching bases. V loses 4 bases of germline sequence and J loses 11 bases, and the interval between the two ends is 16 bases. Reading from cysteine to phenylalanine, the CDR3 counts 12 amino acids. Kept here is only the CDR3 DNA, which spans 36 bases and is read in frame from base 1. Per the germline V gene (reference sequence), SGHNT is the CDR1 and YYREEE is the CDR2.